This record covers a single T cell receptor (beta chain). These data originate in a study of blood T cell repertoires in COVID-19. Study in general: Samples taken during acute and convalescent COVID-19 were collected in the United States, Italy and Spain.

Sequencing used immunoSEQ multiplex PCR; TCRdb keeps in-frame clones, though not all of them. Of 180,000 or so clones in the sample, roughly 84% were seen once. This CDR3 has 15 amino acids. Trimming at V came to 6 bases and at J to 6 bases, leaving 7 bases not matched to a gene. Germline V gene data show CDR1 as MNHEY and CDR2 as SVGEGT. This chain joins TRBV6-2 or TRBV6-3 and TRBJ2-2, with TRBD2 matching over 10 bases. The TCR comes from a person aged 70 to 85 with COVID-19, enrolled during active disease. Sequenced input: peripheral blood. This CDR3 is CASSQLAGYAGELFF. The CDR3 nucleotides read TGTGCCAGCAGCCAACTAGCGGGGTACGCCGGGGAGCTGTTTTTT.